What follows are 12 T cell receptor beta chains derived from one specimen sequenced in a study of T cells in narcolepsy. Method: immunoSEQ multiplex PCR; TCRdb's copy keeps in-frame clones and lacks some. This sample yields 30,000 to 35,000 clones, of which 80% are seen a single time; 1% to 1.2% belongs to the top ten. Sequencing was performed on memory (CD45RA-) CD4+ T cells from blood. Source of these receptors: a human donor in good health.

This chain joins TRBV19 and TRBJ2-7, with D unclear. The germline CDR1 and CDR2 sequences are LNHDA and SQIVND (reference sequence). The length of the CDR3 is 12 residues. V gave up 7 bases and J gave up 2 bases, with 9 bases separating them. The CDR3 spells CASISPTYEQYF. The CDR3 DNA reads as TGTGCCAGTATCTCCCCGACCTACGAGCAGTACTTC.

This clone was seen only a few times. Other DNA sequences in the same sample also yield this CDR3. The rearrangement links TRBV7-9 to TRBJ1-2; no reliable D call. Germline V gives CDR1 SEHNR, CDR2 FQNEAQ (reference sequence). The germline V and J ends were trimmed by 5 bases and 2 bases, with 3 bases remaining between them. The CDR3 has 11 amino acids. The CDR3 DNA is TGTGCCAGCAGCGTGAACTATGGCTACACCTTC. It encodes CASSVNYGYTF.

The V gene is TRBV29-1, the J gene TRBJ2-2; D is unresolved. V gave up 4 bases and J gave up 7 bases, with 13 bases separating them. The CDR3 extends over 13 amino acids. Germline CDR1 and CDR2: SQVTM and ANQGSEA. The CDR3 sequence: CSVVTQLGGELFF. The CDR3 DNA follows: TGCAGCGTTGTGACGCAGCTGGGCGGGGAGCTGTTTTTT.

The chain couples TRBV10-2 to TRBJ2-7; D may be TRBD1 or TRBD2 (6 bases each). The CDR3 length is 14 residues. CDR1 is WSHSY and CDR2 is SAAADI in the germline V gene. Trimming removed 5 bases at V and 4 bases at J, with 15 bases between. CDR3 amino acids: CASSQLGGRYEQYF. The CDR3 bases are TGCGCCAGCAGTCAGTTAGGGGGGAGATACGAGCAGTACTTC.

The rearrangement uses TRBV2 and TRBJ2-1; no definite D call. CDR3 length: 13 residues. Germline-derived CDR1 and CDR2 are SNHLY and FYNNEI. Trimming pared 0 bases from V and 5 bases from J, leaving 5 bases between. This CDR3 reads CASSEASHNEQFF. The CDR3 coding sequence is TGTGCCAGCAGTGAAGCGTCCCACAATGAGCAGTTCTTC. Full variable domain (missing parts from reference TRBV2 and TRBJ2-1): EPEVTQTPSHQVTQMGQEVILRCVPISNHLYFYWYRQILGQKVEFLVSFYNNEISEKSEIFDDQFSVERPDGSNFTLKIRSTKLEDSAMYFCASSEASHNEQFFGPGTRLTVL.

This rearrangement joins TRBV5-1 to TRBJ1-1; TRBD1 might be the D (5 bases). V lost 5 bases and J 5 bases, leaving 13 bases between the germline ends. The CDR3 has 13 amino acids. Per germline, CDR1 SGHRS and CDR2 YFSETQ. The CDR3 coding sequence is TGCGCCAGCAGTAGAACAGGCATAACTGAAGCTTTCTTT. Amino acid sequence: CASSRTGITEAFF.

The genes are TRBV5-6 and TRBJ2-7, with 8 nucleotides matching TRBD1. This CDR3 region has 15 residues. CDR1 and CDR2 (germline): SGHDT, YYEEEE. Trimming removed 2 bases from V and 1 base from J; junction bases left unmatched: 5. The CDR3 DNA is TGTGCCAGCAGCTTCCCCGGGACAGGATCCTACGAGCAGTACTTC. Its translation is CASSFPGTGSYEQYF.

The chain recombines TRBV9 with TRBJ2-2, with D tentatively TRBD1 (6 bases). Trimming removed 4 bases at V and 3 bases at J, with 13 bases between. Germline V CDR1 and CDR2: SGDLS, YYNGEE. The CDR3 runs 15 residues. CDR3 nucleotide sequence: TGTGCCAGCAGCCGCGATGAGGGGGACACCGGGGAGCTGTTTTTT. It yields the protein CASSRDEGDTGELFF.

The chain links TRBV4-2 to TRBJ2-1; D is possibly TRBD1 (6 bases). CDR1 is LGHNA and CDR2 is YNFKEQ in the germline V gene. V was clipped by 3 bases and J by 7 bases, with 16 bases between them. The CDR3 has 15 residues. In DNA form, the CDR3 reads TGTGCCAGCAGCCAGGGGGCCCAGGCCTGGAATGAGCAGTTCTTC. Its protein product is CASSQGAQAWNEQFF.

The CDR3 DNA reads TGTGCCAGCAGCTTAGGCAGGGGGCTTCGAGCTGAAGCTTTCTTT. Its translation: CASSLGRGLRAEAFF. The chain is built from TRBV11-3 and TRBJ1-1, with 8 nucleotides matching TRBD1. The germline CDR1 and CDR2 sequences are SGHNT and YENEEA. Unmatched junction bases numbered 7, after V lost 1 base and J lost 6 bases. The CDR3 extends over 15 amino acids.

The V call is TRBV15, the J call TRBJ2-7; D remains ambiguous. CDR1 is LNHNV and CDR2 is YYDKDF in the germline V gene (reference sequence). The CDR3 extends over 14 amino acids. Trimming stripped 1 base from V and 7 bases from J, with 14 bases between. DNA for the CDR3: TGTGCCACCAGCAGAGTGGAAACCTTGGGGGAGCAGTACTTC. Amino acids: CATSRVETLGEQYF.

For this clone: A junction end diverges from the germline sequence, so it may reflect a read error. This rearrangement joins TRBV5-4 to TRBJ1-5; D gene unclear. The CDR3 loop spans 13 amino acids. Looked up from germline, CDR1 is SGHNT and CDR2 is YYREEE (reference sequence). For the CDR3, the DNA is TGTGCCAGCAGCTTGGGCAGCAATCGGCCCCAGCATTTT. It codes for CASSLGSNRPQHF.